A single sample gave rise to the 27 T cell receptor beta chains below, sequenced in a study of blood T cell repertoires in COVID-19. Some clones are missing from TCRdb's copy, which holds only in-frame ones; the method was immunoSEQ multiplex PCR. The data contain roughly 250,000 clones, about 88% of them singletons. Sample: peripheral blood. Source of these receptors: a woman in her thirties or forties who had recovered from COVID-19.

The rearrangement links TRBV30 to TRBJ2-1; weak D call: TRBD1 (8 bases). V lost 1 base, J lost 1 base, and 20 bases lay in between. This CDR3 spans 18 amino acids. Germline V gives CDR1 GTSNPN, CDR2 SVGIG (reference sequence). CDR3 nucleotide sequence: TGTGCCTGGAGTGGAATAAACAGGGGGGGAAATTCCTACAATGAGCAGTTCTTC. Its translation is CAWSGINRGGNSYNEQFF.

The chain carries TRBV4-2 and TRBJ2-3; 8 positions match TRBD2. The V and J ends lost 1 base and 7 bases, in that order; junction bases with no gene match: 13. The CDR3 extends over 17 amino acids. The V gene's germline CDR1 is LGHNA and CDR2 YNFKEQ. The CDR3, as DNA: TGTGCCAGCAGCCAAGTCTTGGTACGGGGGGGCGGACATACGCAGTATTTT. This encodes CASSQVLVRGGGHTQYF.

The J gene is TRBJ2-7, the V gene TRBV28; 8 bases line up with TRBD1. Germline V CDR1 and CDR2: MDHEN, SYDVKM. This CDR3 has 18 residues. Germline trimming cut 1 base from V and 1 base from J; bases unmatched to any gene: 12. CDR3 in DNA: TGTGCCAGCAGTTTATATGACAGGGGCCGCGCTGGGTCCTACGAGCAGTACTTC. Translation gives CASSLYDRGRAGSYEQYF.

The gene calls are TRBV7-9 and TRBJ2-7, with 10 nucleotides matching TRBD1. Germline V gives CDR1 SEHNR, CDR2 FQNEAQ (reference sequence). V lost 6 bases, J lost 2 bases, and 7 bases stayed unmatched. The CDR3 contains 15 residues. CDR3 DNA: TGTGCCAGCAGTCTGGGACAGGGGCAAGCCTACGAGCAGTACTTC. Translated: CASSLGQGQAYEQYF.

The chain uses TRBV5-4 and TRBJ2-7; TRBD2 agrees at 11 bases. CDR1 and CDR2 from the germline V gene are SGHNT and YYREEE (reference sequence). The trim removed 4 bases at V and 1 base at J, leaving 10 bases unmatched. CDR3 length equals 17 residues. The CDR3 sequence is CASSQGVGTSGSYEQYF. The CDR3 DNA sequence: TGTGCCAGCAGCCAAGGGGTGGGGACTAGCGGTTCCTACGAGCAGTACTTC.

This chain connects TRBV11-3 to TRBJ2-3; TRBD2 matches 11 bases. The CDR3 extends over 16 amino acids. Trimming removed 4 bases from V and 8 bases from J; junction bases left unmatched: 11. The V gene's germline CDR1 is SGHNT and CDR2 YENEEA. DNA of the CDR3: TGTGCCAGCAGCTCCCCGGGTAGCGGGAGGGATCTTACGCAGTATTTT. It encodes CASSSPGSGRDLTQYF.

With regard to this clone: At the DNA level, this CDR3 is encoded by other sequences in the same sample as well. The genes are TRBV11-2 and TRBJ2-6; the D is unclear. V lost 6 bases to trimming and J lost 4 bases, with 7 bases between them. CDR1 is SGHAT and CDR2 is FQNNGV in the germline V gene. The CDR3 consists of 13 residues. The CDR3 DNA reads as TGTGCCAGCAGACTATTGGGGGCCAACGTCCTGACTTTC. It yields the protein CASRLLGANVLTF.

The chain couples TRBV7-2 to TRBJ2-3; the match to TRBD2 covers 8 bases. V lost 3 bases and J lost 4; bases outside the gene matches: 6. This CDR3 spans 15 amino acids. Germline CDR1 SGHTA, CDR2 FQGNSA. The chain's CDR3 is CASSLHGRAPDTQYF. CDR3 sequence (DNA): TGTGCCAGCAGCTTGCACGGGAGGGCCCCAGATACGCAGTATTTT. The variable domain in full, completed from reference TRBV7-2 and TRBJ2-3, reads GAGVSQSPSNKVTEKGKDVELRCDPISGHTALYWYRQSLGQGLEFLIYFQGNSAPDKSGLPSDRFSAERTGGSVSTLTIQRTQQEDSAVYLCASSLHGRAPDTQYFGPGTRLTVL.

The chain employs TRBV7-2 and TRBJ2-5, with D possibly being TRBD2 (6 bases). The germline V and J ends were trimmed by 3 bases and 6 bases, with 11 bases remaining between them. The length of the CDR3 is 13 residues. The germline V gene encodes CDR1 SGHTA and CDR2 FQGNSA. CDR3 coding DNA: TGTGCCAGCAGCTTTGGGGGGTTAAAGACCCAGTACTTC. This codes for CASSFGGLKTQYF. Full variable domain (remainder filled in from reference TRBV7-2 and TRBJ2-5): GAGVSQSPSNKVTEKGKDVELRCDPISGHTALYWYRQSLGQGLEFLIYFQGNSAPDKSGLPSDRFSAERTGGSVSTLTIQRTQQEDSAVYLCASSFGGLKTQYFGPGTRLLVL.

The chain combines TRBV27 with TRBJ1-3; tentatively, D is TRBD1 (6 bases). With 5 bases removed from V and 1 base from J, the gap between germline ends came to 9 bases. The CDR3 spans 14 residues. Germline lookup yields CDR1 MNHEY and CDR2 SMNVEV (reference sequence). CDR3 residues: CASSLRGSGNTIYF. The CDR3 DNA sequence: TGTGCCAGCAGTCTCAGGGGTTCTGGAAACACCATATATTTT.

Written as DNA, the CDR3 is TGTGCCAGCTCCCCCACCAGGGAATCACCCCTCCACTTT. It codes for CASSPTRESPLHF. The chain has TRBV18 and TRBJ1-6; perhaps TRBD1 as D (5 bases). The CDR3 runs to 13 residues. Germline CDR1 KGHSH, CDR2 LQKENI. V gave up 6 bases and J gave up 10 bases, with 13 bases separating them.

This chain uses TRBV6-5 with TRBJ1-2, with 7 bases that match TRBD1. Germline V gives CDR1 MNHEY, CDR2 SVGAGI. The CDR3 loop spans 13 amino acids. V trimming: 6 bases; J trimming: 3 bases; junction bases outside the gene matches: 4. CDR3 DNA: TGTGCCAGCAGGGATACAGGGGACTATGGCTACACCTTC. This sequence encodes CASRDTGDYGYTF.

The V gene is TRBV10-3, the J gene TRBJ1-3; 8 bases agree with TRBD1. This CDR3 has 16 residues. V lost 2 bases to trimming and J lost 5 bases; unmatched junction nucleotides: 8. CDR1 is ENHRY, CDR2 SYGVKD, per germline. The CDR3 sequence is CAISEPSGQDRNTIYF. CDR3 in DNA: TGTGCCATCAGTGAGCCGTCGGGACAGGACCGAAACACCATATATTTT.

The gene calls are TRBV15 and TRBJ2-3, with TRBD2 matching 10 bases. V was pared by 0 bases and J by 7 bases, with 13 bases of the junction left unmatched. CDR3 length equals 18 residues. The germline CDR1 and CDR2 sequences are LNHNV and YYDKDF (reference sequence). CDR3 loop: CATSRDTTSGEVGHTQYF. The CDR3 DNA reads TGTGCCACCAGCAGAGATACCACTAGCGGGGAGGTTGGGCATACGCAGTATTTT.

The chain combines TRBV19 with TRBJ1-6; weak D call: TRBD1 (5 bases). The CDR3 runs to 18 residues. Trimming pared 7 bases from V and 2 bases from J, leaving 21 bases between. CDR1 is LNHDA and CDR2 is SQIVND in the germline V gene (reference sequence). CDR3 loop: CASTRNPSGVTYNSPLHF. The CDR3 bases are TGTGCCAGTACTCGTAATCCCTCGGGGGTCACCTATAATTCACCCCTCCACTTT.

The V call is TRBV6-1, the J call TRBJ1-5; D is unresolved. CDR1 is MNHNS and CDR2 is SASEGT in the germline V gene. V lost 0 bases and J lost 0, with 15 bases in between. The CDR3 runs 18 residues. The DNA for the CDR3 is TGTGCCAGCAGTGAAGCGCGGCAGCGTGCTAATAGCAATCAGCCCCAGCATTTT. This translates into CASSEARQRANSNQPQHF.

This clone was counted a single time. The J gene is TRBJ2-1, the V gene TRBV19; 7 nucleotides agree with TRBD2. The V segment lost 0 bases and the J segment 2 bases; nucleotides outside the gene matches: 4. The CDR3 covers 16 residues. Looked up from germline, CDR1 is LNHDA and CDR2 is SQIVND (reference sequence). CDR3 loop: CASSIEKRGAYNEQFF. The CDR3 nucleotides are TGTGCCAGTAGTATAGAGAAGCGGGGAGCCTACAATGAGCAGTTCTTC.

For this clone: Mismatch with germline at one junction end may stem from a read error. The rearrangement joins TRBV2 to TRBJ2-5, with TRBD2 as a possible D gene (5 bases). The V gene's germline CDR1 is SNHLY and CDR2 FYNNEI. The length of the CDR3 is 15 residues. In nucleotides, the CDR3 is TGTGCCAGCAGGGAAGGGTCTTCGGGCGGGGAGACCCAGTACTTC. This gives the protein CASREGSSGGETQYF.

The chain has TRBV20-1 and TRBJ2-3; possible D gene TRBD2, 5 bases. Trimming shortened V by 7 bases and J by 6 bases, and 11 bases separated the two germline ends. This CDR3 comprises 11 residues. Looked up from germline, CDR1 is DFQATT and CDR2 is SNEGSKA (reference sequence). The CDR3 region has the DNA TGCAGTGTCGAGTCGGGGGATACGCAGTATTTT. Its translation: CSVESGDTQYF.

The chain is built from TRBV25-1 and TRBJ2-1, with D possibly being TRBD1 (6 bases). The CDR3 has 15 residues. Germline CDR1 and CDR2: MGHDK and SYGVNS. The V and J ends lost 6 bases and 2 bases respectively, with 14 bases between them. CDR3: CASRPDRRAYNEQFF. In nucleotides, the CDR3 is TGTGCCAGCAGGCCTGACAGGCGCGCCTACAATGAGCAGTTCTTC.

V gene TRBV7-2 combines with J gene TRBJ2-2; perhaps TRBD1 as D (6 bases). The CDR3 contains 15 residues. Per germline, CDR1 SGHTA and CDR2 FQGNSA. V dropped 5 bases and J dropped 4 bases, with 14 bases sitting between them. CDR3 residues: CASSQRGNPTGELFF. The CDR3 DNA reads as TGTGCCAGCAGCCAGAGGGGGAACCCCACCGGGGAGCTGTTTTTT.

V and J are TRBV28 and TRBJ2-3; no definite D call. V gave up 5 bases and J gave up 4 bases, with 4 bases separating them. The CDR3 spans 11 residues. CDR1 and CDR2 (germline): MDHEN, SYDVKM. The CDR3 DNA reads as TGTGCCAGCAGTCCGGCAGATACGCAGTATTTT. Its translation: CASSPADTQYF.

This sequence joins TRBV12-3 or TRBV12-4 and TRBJ1-2; perhaps TRBD1 as D (6 bases). The CDR3 runs 13 residues. V lost 7 bases, J lost 2 bases, and 11 bases lay in between. Here the CDR3 reads CASTSDRNYGYTF. CDR3 sequence (DNA): TGTGCCAGCACCTCCGACAGGAACTATGGCTACACCTTC.

This chain joins TRBV29-1 and TRBJ2-7, with 8 positions matching TRBD1. The V gene's germline CDR1 is SQVTM and CDR2 ANQGSEA. The V gene end was trimmed by 6 bases and the J gene end by 5 bases; junction bases not matched to a gene: 12. The CDR3 covers 14 residues. CDR3 DNA: TGCAGCGTGGGGGTTCGACAGGGGAAACACGAGCAGTACTTC. It encodes CSVGVRQGKHEQYF.

The chain employs TRBV9 and TRBJ2-1; weak D call: TRBD2 (6 bases). Germline-derived CDR1 and CDR2 are SGDLS and YYNGEE. V shed 1 base and J shed 2 bases, with 13 bases lying between them. The CDR3 consists of 16 residues. The chain's CDR3 is CASSVSGGATYNEQFF. DNA for the CDR3: TGTGCCAGCAGCGTAAGTGGCGGGGCCACCTACAATGAGCAGTTCTTC.

This clone appeared once. J is TRBJ1-1 and V is TRBV27; D call uncertain. Germline V gives CDR1 MNHEY, CDR2 SMNVEV (reference sequence). V lost 2 bases and J 5 bases, leaving 12 bases between the germline ends. The CDR3 is 14 residues long. The CDR3 loop reads CASSLEVRSTEAFF. CDR3 sequence (DNA): TGTGCCAGCAGTTTAGAGGTGAGGAGTACTGAAGCTTTCTTT.

The chain carries TRBV20-1 and TRBJ2-4; no definite D call. The germline V and J ends were trimmed by 5 bases and 7 bases, with 6 bases remaining between them. The CDR3 contains 10 residues. Germline CDR1 DFQATT, CDR2 SNEGSKA (reference sequence). DNA of the CDR3: TGCAGTGCTTCACGGAACATTCAGTACTTC. It is translated as CSASRNIQYF.